The 27 T cell receptor beta chains below all came from one sample that was sequenced in a study of T-cell memory formation after mild COVID-19. TCRdb ran MiXCR on the 5' RACE reads and lists one entry per CDR3 protein. The repertoire holds around 390,000 distinct CDR3 sequences, with about a sixth as singletons. The sequencing sample was made of PBMCs or a T cell subset sorted from them (not recorded which). The receptors were sampled from a man younger than 35 who had mild COVID-19 (a few samples of this study predate the infection). Cell type and time point are not known.

This chain links TRBV20-1 with TRBJ1-4, with D uncertain. CDR3 length: 15 amino acids. Germline assignment: CDR1 DFQATT and CDR2 SNEGSKA (reference sequence). The germline V and J ends were trimmed by 6 bases and 0 bases, with 14 bases remaining between them. The CDR3 DNA reads as TGCAGTGCCATTAGGGCAGGCCCAACTAATGAAAAACTGTTTTTT. Its protein product is CSAIRAGPTNEKLFF.

This clonotype was detected ten times or more. The chain is built from TRBV7-9 and TRBJ2-3; no firm D call. The V end lost 1 base, the J end lost 5 bases, and 4 bases lay between the germline ends. The CDR3 covers 12 residues. CDR1 SEHNR and CDR2 FQNEAQ come from the germline V gene (reference sequence). The CDR3 sequence: CASSLGRDTQYF. DNA of the CDR3: TGTGCCAGCAGCTTAGGAAGAGATACGCAGTATTTT. The full variable domain, completed using reference TRBV7-9 and TRBJ2-3, is DTGVSQNPRHKITKRGQNVTFRCDPISEHNRLYWYRQTLGQGPEFLTYFQNEAQLEKSRLLSDRFSAERPKGSFSTLEIQRTEQGDSAMYLCASSLGRDTQYFGPGTRLTVL.

The rearrangement joins TRBV30 to TRBJ1-1, with 8 bases matching TRBD1. Looked up from germline, CDR1 is GTSNPN and CDR2 is SVGIG (reference sequence). CDR3 length: 15 amino acids. V shed 5 bases, J shed 8 bases, and the junction held 16 bases outside the gene matches. CDR3 DNA: TGTGCCTGGGCCAGGGACAGGATACGATCCGAGGAAGCTTTCTTT. The encoded protein is CAWARDRIRSEEAFF. Variable domain in full (rest from reference TRBV30 and TRBJ1-1): SQTIHQWPATLVQPVGSPLSLECTVEGTSNPNLYWYRQAAGRGLQLLFYSVGIGQISSEVPQNLSASRPQDRQFILSSKKLLLSDSGFYLCAWARDRIRSEEAFFGQGTRLTVV.

This clonotype was picked up one time. This chain links TRBV27 with TRBJ1-2; 8 nucleotides align to TRBD1. Germline V gene sequence: CDR1 MNHEY, CDR2 SMNVEV (reference sequence). The CDR3 is made up of 15 amino acids. Losses at the gene ends were 5 bases for V and 0 bases for J; bases not matched to a gene: 5. CDR3 coding DNA: TGTGCCAGCAGTGTCGGGACAGGAGCTAACTATGGCTACACCTTC. It specifies CASSVGTGANYGYTF.

The chain combines TRBV6-6 with TRBJ1-6, with D maybe TRBD1 (6 bases). This CDR3 is 17 amino acids long. Germline CDR1 MNHNY, CDR2 SVGAGI (reference sequence). Trimming removed 6 bases at V and 9 bases at J, with 24 bases between. This CDR3 reads CASSFVRDINTGSPLHF. The CDR3 nucleotides are TGTGCCAGCAGCTTCGTCCGGGACATCAATACCGGTTCACCCCTCCACTTT.

The chain couples TRBV5-1 to TRBJ2-1; D may be TRBD2 (7 bases). Germline V gene data show CDR1 as SGHRS and CDR2 as YFSETQ. This CDR3 is 16 amino acids long. V lost 9 bases, J lost 8 bases, and 27 bases lay in between. The CDR3 coding sequence is TGCGCCACCACACCCCATGTTGCGGGGGCCGGGGATGAGCAGTTCTTC. Translating it yields CATTPHVAGAGDEQFF.

This clonotype was seen many times. The chain couples TRBV10-3 to TRBJ2-7; no definite D call. V was clipped by 10 bases and J by 0 bases, with 19 bases between them. The CDR3 length is 15 residues. CDR1 ENHRY and CDR2 SYGVKD come from the germline V gene. CDR3 in DNA: TGTGCCAGCTCGCTCGGACCCAGGAGCTCCTACGAGCAGTACGTC. Its protein is CASSLGPRSSYEQYV.

This clonotype appeared a few times. The genes are TRBV5-1 and TRBJ2-7, with 7 bases fitting TRBD1. The CDR3 runs 14 residues. In germline, CDR1 is SGHRS, CDR2 YFSETQ. V dropped 4 bases and J dropped 0; count of bases not matched to a gene: 4. CDR3 loop: CASSRGTVSYEQYF. The CDR3 DNA reads as TGCGCCAGCAGCCGAGGGACAGTCTCCTACGAGCAGTACTTC.

This clonotype was counted a few times. This chain connects TRBV7-9 to TRBJ2-4, with D perhaps assigned TRBD1 or TRBD2 (6 bases each). V was shortened by 1 base and J by 6 bases, with 13 bases between the two germline ends. The length of the CDR3 is 15 residues. Germline V gene data show CDR1 as SEHNR and CDR2 as FQNEAQ (reference sequence). The CDR3 DNA is TGTGCCAGCAGCTTAGACGGGGGCTGGAGAAACATTCAGTACTTC. Residues: CASSLDGGWRNIQYF.

The rearrangement links TRBV5-1 to TRBJ2-1; 8 positions agree with TRBD2. Per the germline V gene, CDR1 is SGHRS and CDR2 is YFSETQ. V lost 4 bases and J lost 4; bases outside the gene matches: 10. This CDR3 is 16 amino acids long. This CDR3 is CASSPLASGRYNEQFF. Written as DNA, the CDR3 is TGCGCCAGCAGCCCCCTAGCCAGCGGGAGATACAATGAGCAGTTCTTC. Complete variable domain (other parts from reference TRBV5-1 and TRBJ2-1): KAGVTQTPRYLIKTRGQQVTLSCSPISGHRSVSWYQQTPGQGLQFLFEYFSETQRNKGNFPGRFSGRQFSNSRSEMNVSTLELGDSALYLCASSPLASGRYNEQFFGPGTRLTVL.

This clonotype has a count of ten or more. The V gene is TRBV7-9, the J gene TRBJ1-2; D unresolved. Trimming took off 3 bases at V and 10 bases at J, with 18 bases between the two ends. The CDR3 loop spans 14 amino acids. Germline values: CDR1 SEHNR, CDR2 FQNEAQ (reference sequence). This CDR3 reads CASSLLVVTEDYTF. CDR3 nucleotide sequence: TGTGCCAGCAGCTTGTTAGTCGTCACTGAGGACTACACCTTC.

The chain recombines TRBV5-1 with TRBJ2-7; 9 nucleotides line up with TRBD2. From germline, CDR1 is SGHRS and CDR2 YFSETQ. CDR3 length: 13 amino acids. The V and J ends lost 8 bases and 4 bases, in that order; junction bases with no gene match: 7. The chain's CDR3 is CASSGTSFYEQYF. The CDR3 DNA is TGCGCCAGTTCCGGGACTAGCTTTTACGAGCAGTACTTC.

The rearrangement links TRBV6-2 or TRBV6-3 to TRBJ2-5; tentative D call: TRBD1 (6 bases). The CDR3 sequence is 18 residues long. Germline V gene data show CDR1 as MNHEY and CDR2 as SVGEGT. V was shortened by 2 bases and J by 3 bases, with 22 bases between the two germline ends. In nucleotides, the CDR3 is TGTGCCAGCAGTTACGAGACAGGAAGAATCCCAATGGAAGAGACCCAGTACTTC. Its protein product is CASSYETGRIPMEETQYF.

This chain joins TRBV18 and TRBJ2-1; D is tentatively TRBD1 or TRBD2 (6 bases each). The CDR3 spans 15 residues. With 2 bases removed from V and 6 bases from J, the gap between germline ends came to 14 bases. Germline-derived CDR1 and CDR2 are KGHSH and LQKENI. In nucleotides, the CDR3 is TGTGCCAGCTCACCAAGGGGGGCCCCTTCCAATGAGCAGTTCTTC. Protein product: CASSPRGAPSNEQFF.

This clonotype has only a few counts. The rearrangement links TRBV28 to TRBJ2-3, with a tentative D call TRBD2 (5 bases). Trimming removed 6 bases from V and 2 bases from J, with 9 bases in between. Germline V lookup: CDR1 MDHEN, CDR2 SYDVKM. This CDR3 is built from 13 residues. In DNA form, the CDR3 reads TGTGCCAGCAGGAGGGCAGCCACAGATACGCAGTATTTT. Residues: CASRRAATDTQYF.

The CDR3 region is CSVHEGLNYEQYF. DNA for the CDR3: TGCAGCGTCCACGAGGGGCTTAACTACGAGCAGTACTTC. The rearrangement uses TRBV29-1 and TRBJ2-7; D possibly matches TRBD1 or TRBD2 (5 bases each). CDR1 SQVTM and CDR2 ANQGSEA come from the germline V gene. Deletions cut 6 bases from V and 3 bases from J, with 15 bases between. The CDR3 consists of 13 residues.

This clonotype was detected a few times. This chain links TRBV5-1 with TRBJ2-3; D might be TRBD2 (5 bases). This CDR3 has 14 amino acids. Germline V gene lookup returns CDR1 SGHRS and CDR2 YFSETQ. The ends were cut back, 4 bases at V and 5 bases at J, with 14 bases in the middle. The CDR3 loop reads CASSRGPNQDTQYF. DNA for the CDR3: TGCGCCAGCAGCCGCGGGCCAAACCAAGATACGCAGTATTTT.

This clonotype was picked up many times. V is TRBV20-1 and J is TRBJ1-3; D not resolved. V lost 3 bases, J lost 2 bases, and 14 bases lay in between. The CDR3 has 15 amino acids. Germline V gene lookup returns CDR1 DFQATT and CDR2 SNEGSKA (reference sequence). CDR3 sequence reads: CSASPSAAAGNTIYF. The CDR3 DNA sequence: TGCAGTGCTAGTCCCTCGGCAGCTGCTGGAAACACCATATATTTT.

The V call is TRBV4-3, the J call TRBJ1-1; 7 bases line up with TRBD1. The V gene end was trimmed by 0 bases and the J gene end by 7 bases; junction bases not matched to a gene: 5. Germline CDR1 is LGHNA and CDR2 is YSLEER. The CDR3 sequence is 14 residues long. This CDR3 is CASSQETGIIEAFF. The DNA for the CDR3 is TGCGCCAGCAGCCAAGAGACAGGGATAATTGAAGCTTTCTTT.

This clonotype was picked up many times. The V gene is TRBV7-2, the J gene TRBJ2-7, with D perhaps TRBD2 (5 bases). Germline CDR1 and CDR2: SGHTA and FQGNSA. This CDR3 is built from 13 residues. The V and J ends lost 5 bases and 1 base respectively, with 9 bases between them. CDR3 in amino acids: CASSTSGSYEQYF. The CDR3 DNA sequence: TGTGCCAGCAGCACTAGTGGGTCCTACGAGCAGTACTTC.

CDR3 loop: CATSSYRGHTEAFF. CDR3 coding DNA: TGTGCCACCAGCAGTTACAGGGGGCACACTGAAGCTTTCTTT. This chain uses TRBV15 with TRBJ1-1, with 9 bases aligning to TRBD1. The CDR3 consists of 14 residues. V lost 3 bases, J lost 3 bases, and 2 bases stayed unmatched. The germline V gene encodes CDR1 LNHNV and CDR2 YYDKDF (reference sequence).

This clonotype was seen more than once but under ten times. V and J are TRBV6-5 and TRBJ2-5, with 8 nucleotides matching TRBD1. The J segment lost 1 base and the V segment lost 6 bases, leaving 10 bases of the junction unmatched. Per the germline V gene, CDR1 is MNHEY and CDR2 is SVGAGI. The CDR3 extends over 16 amino acids. CDR3 region: CASRRTGTTGQETQYF. In DNA, the CDR3 is TGTGCCAGCAGGAGGACAGGGACGACAGGCCAAGAGACCCAGTACTTC.

The table lists this clonotype with a few counts. The chain has TRBV6-6 and TRBJ2-5, with D possibly TRBD2 on 7 matching bases. V was clipped by 4 bases and J by 4 bases, with 13 bases between them. This CDR3 spans 14 amino acids. Germline CDR1 MNHNY, CDR2 SVGAGI (reference sequence). The CDR3 DNA sequence: TGTGCCAGCAGTTCCGGGGGGCTTGGAGAGACCCAGTACTTC. This encodes CASSSGGLGETQYF.

CDR3 region: CATSEWGGELFF. The DNA of the CDR3 is TGTGCCACCAGTGAATGGGGCGGGGAGCTGTTTTTT. The J gene is TRBJ2-2, the V gene TRBV24-1, with D hard to call. Germline loops: CDR1 KGHDR, CDR2 SFDVKD. Trimming stripped 4 bases from V and 7 bases from J, with 6 bases between. CDR3 size: 12 residues.

This clonotype appeared a few times. The CDR3 sequence: CASSAGKGNTEAFF. In DNA form, the CDR3 reads TGTGCCAGCAGCGCGGGGAAAGGGAACACTGAAGCTTTCTTT. The V call is TRBV7-2, the J call TRBJ1-1; D not resolved. This CDR3 comprises 14 residues. The germline V gene encodes CDR1 SGHTA and CDR2 FQGNSA. The V and J ends lost 5 bases and 1 base respectively, with 11 bases between them.

In its sample, this clonotype was seen a few times. The gene calls are TRBV4-2 and TRBJ1-2; 10 bases line up with TRBD1. V lost 3 bases to trimming and J lost 7 bases; unmatched junction nucleotides: 11. CDR3 length: 16 amino acids. Germline CDR1 reads LGHNA; CDR2 reads YNFKEQ. CDR3 residues: CASSHPRTGGVSGYTF. The CDR3, as DNA: TGTGCCAGCAGCCATCCACGGACAGGGGGAGTTTCTGGCTACACCTTC.

The genes are TRBV10-2 and TRBJ2-2; TRBD1 aligns across 8 bases. This CDR3 has 14 amino acids. Trimming took 6 bases from V and 4 from J; bases not matched to a gene: 4. The germline V gene encodes CDR1 WSHSY and CDR2 SAAADI. The chain's CDR3 is CASRPQGATGELFF. The CDR3 DNA reads as TGCGCCAGCAGACCTCAGGGGGCCACCGGGGAGCTGTTTTTT.